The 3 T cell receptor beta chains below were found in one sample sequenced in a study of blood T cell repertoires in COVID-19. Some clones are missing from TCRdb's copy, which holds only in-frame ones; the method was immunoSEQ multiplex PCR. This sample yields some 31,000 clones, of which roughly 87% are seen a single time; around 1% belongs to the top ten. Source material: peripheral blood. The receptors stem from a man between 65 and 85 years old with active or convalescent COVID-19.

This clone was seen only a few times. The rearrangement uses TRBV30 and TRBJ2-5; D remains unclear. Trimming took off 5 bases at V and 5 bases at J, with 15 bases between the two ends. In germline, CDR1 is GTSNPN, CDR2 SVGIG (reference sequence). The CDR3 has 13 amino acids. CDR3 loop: CAWDTKLGETQYF. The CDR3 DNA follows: TGTGCCTGGGACACTAAGCTTGGGGAGACCCAGTACTTC.

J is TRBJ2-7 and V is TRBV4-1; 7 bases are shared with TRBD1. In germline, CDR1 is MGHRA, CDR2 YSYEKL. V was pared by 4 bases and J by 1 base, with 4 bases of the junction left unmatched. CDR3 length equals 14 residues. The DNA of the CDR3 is TGCGCCAGCAGCCTACAGGGGCTATCCTACGAGCAGTACTTC. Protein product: CASSLQGLSYEQYF.

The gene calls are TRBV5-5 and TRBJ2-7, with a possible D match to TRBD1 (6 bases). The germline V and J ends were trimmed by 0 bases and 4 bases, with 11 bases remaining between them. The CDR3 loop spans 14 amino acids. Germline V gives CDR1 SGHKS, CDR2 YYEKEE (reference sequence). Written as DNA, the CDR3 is TGTGCCAGCAGCTTGGCGCCGACAGGTTACGAGCAGTACTTC. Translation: CASSLAPTGYEQYF.